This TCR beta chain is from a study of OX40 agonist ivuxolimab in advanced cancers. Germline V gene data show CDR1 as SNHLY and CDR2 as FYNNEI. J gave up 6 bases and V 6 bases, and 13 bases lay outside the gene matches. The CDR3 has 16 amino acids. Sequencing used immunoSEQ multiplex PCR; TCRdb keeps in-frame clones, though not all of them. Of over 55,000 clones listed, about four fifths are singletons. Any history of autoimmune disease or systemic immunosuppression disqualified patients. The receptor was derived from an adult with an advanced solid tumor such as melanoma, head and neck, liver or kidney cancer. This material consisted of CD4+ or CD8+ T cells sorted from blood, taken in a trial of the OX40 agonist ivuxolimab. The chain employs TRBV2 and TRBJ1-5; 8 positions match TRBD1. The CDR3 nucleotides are TGTGCCAGCAGCGACACCCTTGGACAGGGTCCTCAGCCCCAGCATTTT. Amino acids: CASSDTLGQGPQPQHF.